A selection of T cell receptor beta chains follows, all from one sample in a study of shared clonotypes between healthy human individuals. This table comes from immunoSEQ multiplex PCR, and its TCRdb copy is limited to in-frame clones, with some not included. The repertoire consists of fewer than 3 million clones, with approximately 90% occurring once and the leading ten covering 0.3% to 0.45%. The material sequenced was naive CD4+ T cells from PBMCs. These receptors all come from a young man in good health. Some clones in this sample may be carry-over from other donors' samples. Both conserved end residues are part of each CDR3. The order of the fields is D gene, J gene, clone size, V gene, CDR3 protein, CDR3 DNA. The D gene is left open where the match is weak. The size of a clone is reported for some rows only, either as once, few or many, or as a class for expanded clones.

-	TRBJ1-6	-	TRBV18	CASSLGGGDSPLHF	TGTGCCAGCTCACTCGGGGGAGGAGATTCACCCCTCCACTTT
-	TRBJ2-7	-	TRBV15	CATSRDFSSYEQYF	TGTGCCACCAGCAGAGATTTTTCCTCCTACGAGCAGTACTTC
-	TRBJ2-5	few	TRBV6-5	CASSYKETQYF	TGTGCCAGCAGTTACAAGGAGACCCAGTACTTC
-	TRBJ2-6	once	TRBV19	CASSVRVSGANVLTF	TGTGCCAGTAGTGTTCGGGTCTCTGGGGCCAACGTCCTGACTTTC
TRBD1	TRBJ2-5	-	TRBV7-3	CASSLGQGETQYF	TGTGCCAGCAGCTTAGGACAGGGAGAGACCCAGTACTTC
-	TRBJ1-3	-	TRBV19	CASSTLGPGSSGNTIYF	TGTGCCAGTAGTACCCTAGGGCCGGGCAGCTCTGGAAACACCATATATTTT
TRBD2	TRBJ2-7	-	TRBV11-2	CASSSSSGTSGVEQYF	TGTGCCAGCAGCTCATCCTCCGGGACTAGCGGGGTCGAGCAGTACTTC
-	TRBJ2-5	once	TRBV4-1	CASSRTGPRGETQYF	TGCGCCAGCAGCCGGACCGGGCCAAGGGGGGAGACCCAGTACTTC
-	TRBJ1-3	few	TRBV7-3	CASSARGPGNTIYF	TGTGCCAGCAGCGCAAGGGGTCCCGGAAACACCATATATTTT
-	TRBJ2-1	-	TRBV9	CASSVGGGVNEQFF	TGTGCCAGCAGCGTAGGGGGCGGGGTCAATGAGCAGTTCTTC
-	TRBJ2-7	-	TRBV27	CASKDRSYEQYF	TGTGCCAGCAAGGACAGAAGCTACGAGCAGTACTTC
-	TRBJ2-6	-	TRBV9	CASSVAGLLGFGANVLTF	TGTGCCAGCAGCGTAGCCGGTCTTTTGGGCTTTGGGGCCAACGTCCTGACTTTC
-	TRBJ2-7	-	TRBV7-6	CASSPGAYEQYF	TGTGCCAGCAGCCCTGGGGCCTACGAGCAGTACTTC
-	TRBJ2-7	few	TRBV15	CATSRGTGTTYEQYF	TGTGCCACCAGCAGAGGCACCGGGACAACCTACGAGCAGTACTTC
-	TRBJ2-3	-	TRBV5-4	CASSPGRASTDTQYF	TGTGCCAGCAGCCCCGGACGGGCTAGCACAGATACGCAGTATTTT
-	TRBJ2-5	once	TRBV4-3	CASSQDVAAQTQYF	TGCGCCAGCAGCCAAGATGTCGCAGCGCAGACCCAGTACTTC
TRBD1	TRBJ1-1	-	TRBV10-3	CATLAGTGGRTEAFF	TGTGCCACGCTAGCCGGGACAGGGGGCAGAACTGAAGCTTTCTTT
-	TRBJ2-5	-	TRBV6-5	CASSYGQVGRETQYF	TGTGCCAGCAGTTACGGGCAGGTTGGGCGAGAGACCCAGTACTTC
-	TRBJ1-2	-	TRBV6-5	CASSSQRLGDYGYTF	TGTGCCAGCAGTTCCCAAAGGTTAGGGGACTATGGCTACACCTTC
TRBD2	TRBJ2-1	-	TRBV27	CASSPRTSGDPHNEQFF	TGTGCCAGCAGCCCCAGGACTAGCGGGGATCCCCACAATGAGCAGTTCTTC
-	TRBJ2-1	-	TRBV5-8	CASSLFGGRDNEQFF	TGTGCCAGCAGCTTGTTTGGAGGTAGGGACAATGAGCAGTTCTTC
TRBD2	TRBJ2-7	once	TRBV18	CASSLASGSIYEQYF	TGTGCCAGCTCGTTAGCTAGCGGGAGTATATACGAGCAGTACTTC
TRBD2	TRBJ2-1	-	TRBV29-1	CSVEGTSGSVDEQFF	TGCAGCGTTGAGGGGACTAGCGGGAGTGTCGATGAGCAGTTCTTC
-	TRBJ1-6	-	TRBV28	CASNPRYSPLHF	TGTGCCAGCAACCCAAGATACTCACCCCTCCACTTT
-	TRBJ2-5	-	TRBV5-1	CASSLGGGETQYF	TGCGCCAGCAGCTTGGGAGGGGGTGAGACCCAGTACTTC
TRBD1	TRBJ2-5	-	TRBV10-3	CAIRRQGQETQYF	TGTGCCATCAGGCGACAGGGTCAAGAGACCCAGTACTTC
TRBD2	TRBJ2-4	-	TRBV27	CASAGPPGLADRAKNIQYF	TGTGCGAGCGCCGGACCCCCGGGACTAGCGGACCGAGCCAAAAACATTCAGTACTTC
-	TRBJ2-7	once	TRBV5-1	CASSLTRASYEQYF	TGCGCCAGCAGCTTAACAAGGGCCTCCTACGAGCAGTACTTC
TRBD1	TRBJ1-1	once	TRBV5-1	CASSLRLTGQGRVTEAFF	TGCGCCAGCAGCTTAAGGCTCACCGGACAGGGGAGAGTCACTGAAGCTTTCTTT
-	TRBJ1-5	once	TRBV4-2	CASSQDRNQPQHF	TGTGCCAGCAGCCAAGACCGCAATCAGCCCCAGCATTTT
TRBD1	TRBJ2-2	-	TRBV5-1	CASSTPGQGGTGELFF	TGCGCCAGCAGCACACCTGGACAGGGAGGAACCGGGGAGCTGTTTTTT
TRBD1	TRBJ2-1	-	TRBV9	CASSVTGDLYNEQFF	TGTGCCAGCAGCGTGACAGGGGACCTATACAATGAGCAGTTCTTC
TRBD2	TRBJ2-3	-	TRBV28	CASSLGRGRVLTGGSTDTQYF	TGTGCCAGCAGTTTAGGGAGGGGCAGGGTCTTAACGGGTGGCTCGACAGATACGCAGTATTTT
TRBD2	TRBJ2-7	-	TRBV6-1	CASSATKLARTYEQYF	TGTGCCAGCAGTGCCACGAAACTAGCGCGGACCTACGAGCAGTACTTC
-	TRBJ2-1	-	TRBV7-3	CASSLDSGLINEQFF	TGTGCCAGCAGCTTAGACAGCGGACTAATCAATGAGCAGTTCTTC
TRBD1	TRBJ1-6	-	TRBV4-3	CASSQGGRGNSPLHF	TGCGCCAGCAGCCAAGGGGGCAGGGGGAATTCACCCCTCCACTTT
-	TRBJ2-1	-	TRBV5-1	CASSLGGRAWGEQFF	TGCGCCAGCAGCTTGGGAGGCAGGGCCTGGGGAGAGCAGTTCTTC
-	TRBJ2-5	-	TRBV27	CASSSRRASGQETQYF	TGTGCCAGCAGTTCAAGACGGGCCTCAGGCCAAGAGACCCAGTACTTC
TRBD1	TRBJ2-7	-	TRBV11-3	CASSLGRDRGDEQYF	TGTGCCAGCAGCTTAGGCCGGGACAGGGGGGACGAGCAGTACTTC
-	TRBJ2-3	-	TRBV18	CASSPGRYPDTQYF	TGTGCCAGCTCACCGGGTCGGTACCCAGATACGCAGTATTTT
-	TRBJ2-4	once	TRBV28	CASSSPPFKRDIQYF	TGTGCCAGCAGTTCCCCCCCTTTTAAGAGGGACATTCAGTACTTC
-	TRBJ1-5	-	TRBV6-5	CASSYGDRDSNQPQHF	TGTGCCAGCAGTTACGGCGACAGAGATAGCAATCAGCCCCAGCATTTT
TRBD2	TRBJ2-5	-	TRBV28	CASSGAGTSGETQYF	TGTGCCAGCAGTGGCGCCGGGACTAGCGGAGAGACCCAGTACTTC
-	TRBJ1-3	-	TRBV5-1	CASSLVGLRNTIYF	TGCGCCAGCAGCTTGGTAGGACTCAGAAACACCATATATTTT
-	TRBJ2-1	-	TRBV7-2	CASSNVANFNEQFF	TGTGCCAGCAGTAACGTCGCTAACTTCAATGAGCAGTTCTTC
-	TRBJ2-7	-	TRBV6-1	CASRWGPYEQYF	TGTGCCAGCAGGTGGGGGCCCTACGAGCAGTACTTC
-	TRBJ2-5	-	TRBV7-3	CASSLRPSRETQYF	TGTGCCAGCAGCTTACGCCCATCGCGCGAGACCCAGTACTTC
-	TRBJ2-7	-	TRBV9	CASSARRHYEQYF	TGTGCCAGCAGCGCCCGACGGCACTACGAGCAGTACTTC
TRBD2	TRBJ2-7	-	TRBV6-5	CASTPPGGYEQYF	TGTGCCAGCACCCCCCCGGGGGGATACGAGCAGTACTTC
TRBD1	TRBJ2-7	-	TRBV9	CASSVDRATEQYF	TGTGCCAGCAGCGTGGACAGGGCTACCGAGCAGTACTTC
TRBD1	TRBJ1-4	-	TRBV28	CASRPQGFREKLFF	TGTGCCAGCAGGCCACAGGGGTTTCGCGAAAAACTGTTTTTT
TRBD1	TRBJ2-7	-	TRBV28	CASSITGTAYEQYF	TGTGCCAGCAGCATAACCGGGACAGCTTACGAGCAGTACTTC
-	TRBJ2-1	-	TRBV11-2	CASSLGWTVEQFF	TGTGCCAGCAGCCTGGGCTGGACCGTTGAGCAGTTCTTC
-	TRBJ1-1	-	TRBV28	CASRDTGTPTEAFF	TGTGCCAGCAGGGACACAGGGACGCCCACTGAAGCTTTCTTT